These T cell receptor beta chains were read from a single sample in a study of cytomegalovirus exposure and HLA in healthy donors. Sequenced by immunoSEQ multiplex PCR; TCRdb stores in-frame clones only, minus some. The sample carries roughly 99,000 clones, approximately 76% recorded once. Sequencing was carried out using PBMCs. Receptors were obtained from a man aged 18 to 30 in good health and CMV-seronegative. Both conserved end residues are part of each CDR3. Each record gives: V gene, clone size, J gene, D gene, CDR3 DNA, CDR3 protein. A D gene is named only where the DNA matches it firmly. Not every row has a clone size; where given, it reads once, few, many or a size class.

v_gene: TRBV9
abundance: -
j_gene: TRBJ1-1
d_gene: TRBD1
CDR3nt: TGTGCCAGCAGCGCCGGACAGGGCTTAACGAACACTGAAGCTTTCTTT
CDR3aa: CASSAGQGLTNTEAFF

v_gene: TRBV10-3
abundance: -
j_gene: TRBJ1-4
d_gene: -
CDR3nt: TGTGCCATCAGAAGTGGACAAGCAACTAATGAAAAACTGTTTTTT
CDR3aa: CAIRSGQATNEKLFF

v_gene: TRBV21-1
abundance: -
j_gene: TRBJ1-5
d_gene: -
CDR3nt: TGTGCCAGCAGTAAGGGACAGGGGGATGGGCCCCAGCATTTT
CDR3aa: CASSKGQGDGPQHF

v_gene: TRBV14
abundance: -
j_gene: TRBJ1-2
d_gene: TRBD1
CDR3nt: TGTGCCAGCAGCCATGCGGGACAGGCGAACTATGGCTACACCTTC
CDR3aa: CASSHAGQANYGYTF

v_gene: TRBV4-3
abundance: -
j_gene: TRBJ2-7
d_gene: -
CDR3nt: TGCGCCAGCAGCCACAGCGCCACCGGGGAGGCCTACGAGCAGTACTTC
CDR3aa: CASSHSATGEAYEQYF

v_gene: TRBV11-3
abundance: few
j_gene: TRBJ2-3
d_gene: TRBD2
CDR3nt: TGTGCCAGCAGCTCCCTAGCGGGGGGGCCGAGTGAGCAGTATTTT
CDR3aa: CASSSLAGGPSEQYF

v_gene: TRBV28
abundance: -
j_gene: TRBJ1-6
d_gene: TRBD1
CDR3nt: TGTGCCAGCAGTCCCAACAGGGGGGTCAAGTCACCCCTCCACTTT
CDR3aa: CASSPNRGVKSPLHF

v_gene: TRBV7-3
abundance: -
j_gene: TRBJ2-6
d_gene: TRBD1
CDR3nt: TGTGCCAGCAGCTTAACACCCTCCCGGACAGGGAGATCTGGGGCCAACGTCCTGACTTTC
CDR3aa: CASSLTPSRTGRSGANVLTF

v_gene: TRBV11-2
abundance: -
j_gene: TRBJ2-7
d_gene: -
CDR3nt: TGTGCCAGCACCTTGAACAGGCAGACCTACGAGCAGTACTTC
CDR3aa: CASTLNRQTYEQYF

v_gene: TRBV5-1
abundance: -
j_gene: TRBJ2-2
d_gene: -
CDR3nt: TGCGCCAGCAGCTTGGTTCGGGGCACCGGGGAGCTGTTTTTT
CDR3aa: CASSLVRGTGELFF

v_gene: TRBV10-3
abundance: -
j_gene: TRBJ1-1
d_gene: -
CDR3nt: TGTGCCATCAGTGAGTCACAGGGTATAAGTGTACCTGAAGCTTTCTTT
CDR3aa: CAISESQGISVPEAFF